Following are 13 T cell receptor beta chains from one sample sequenced in a study of blood T cell repertoires in COVID-19. Sequencing was performed with immunoSEQ multiplex PCR; in TCRdb, only in-frame clones are kept and a portion is missing. The repertoire holds around 250,000 clones, with approximately 84% as singletons. Source material: PBMCs or T cells enriched from blood (not recorded which). The receptors were gathered from a middle-aged man who had recovered from COVID-19.

V is TRBV25-1 and J is TRBJ2-7, with D tentatively TRBD2 (5 bases). Germline values: CDR1 MGHDK, CDR2 SYGVNS. The CDR3 loop spans 13 amino acids. Trimming stripped 4 bases from V and 5 bases from J, with 12 bases between. The CDR3, as DNA: TGTGCCAGCAGTGCCCTAGGGCGGGACGAGCAGTACTTC. Its translation is CASSALGRDEQYF.

The chain carries TRBV7-6 and TRBJ2-1, with D maybe TRBD2 (5 bases). The CDR3 totals 16 residues. The germline CDR1 and CDR2 sequences are SGHVS and FNYEAQ. The V end was cut by 2 bases, the J end by 0 bases, with 11 bases between. The CDR3 DNA sequence: TGTGCCAGCAGCTTAATGAGAGGGAGCTCCTACAATGAGCAGTTCTTC. This encodes CASSLMRGSSYNEQFF.

This clone was observed a handful of times. The chain has TRBV5-4 and TRBJ1-6, with TRBD1 matching over 8 bases. The CDR3 spans 14 residues. The germline V gene has CDR1 SGHNT and CDR2 YYREEE (reference sequence). The V gene end was trimmed by 0 bases and the J gene end by 9 bases; junction bases not matched to a gene: 2. The CDR3 coding sequence is TGTGCCAGCAGCTTGGACAGGGGGGGTTCACCCCTCCACTTT. It is translated as CASSLDRGGSPLHF. The variable domain in full, with the rest retrieved from reference TRBV5-4 and TRBJ1-6, is ETGVTQSPTHLIKTRGQQVTLRCSSQSGHNTVSWYQQALGQGPQFIFQYYREEENGRGNFPPRFSGLQFPNYSSELNVNALELDDSALYLCASSLDRGGSPLHFGNGTRLTVT.

The rearrangement uses TRBV4-1 and TRBJ1-1; 9 nucleotides align to TRBD1. CDR3 length equals 18 residues. Trimming at V came to 2 bases and at J to 1 base, leaving 11 bases not matched to a gene. Germline-derived CDR1 and CDR2 are MGHRA and YSYEKL. DNA of the CDR3: TGCGCCAGCAGCCAACAGGGGTTTACAGGGGGCCCGAACACTGAAGCTTTCTTT. This encodes CASSQQGFTGGPNTEAFF.

The rearrangement joins TRBV27 to TRBJ2-7, with D perhaps matching TRBD2 (5 bases). The CDR3 length is 13 residues. V shed 3 bases and J shed 7 bases, with 13 bases lying between them. Per the germline V gene, CDR1 is MNHEY and CDR2 is SMNVEV (reference sequence). CDR3 bases: TGTGCCAGCAGTTTTTGGGCCGAGGGAGAGCAGTACTTC. Translating gives CASSFWAEGEQYF.

This clone showed up just once. This CDR3 reads CASSLTGNPYGYTF. The DNA for the CDR3 is TGCGCCAGCAGCTTAACGGGGAACCCCTATGGCTACACCTTC. The rearrangement links TRBV5-1 to TRBJ1-2, with unresolved D. This CDR3 region has 14 residues. CDR1 is SGHRS and CDR2 is YFSETQ in the germline V gene. Trimming shortened V by 2 bases and J by 4 bases, and 12 bases separated the two germline ends.

In DNA, the CDR3 is TGTGCCAGCAGCGTAGATCCCCCTCGTGAGGATACGCAGTATTTT. It specifies CASSVDPPREDTQYF. The chain employs TRBV9 and TRBJ2-3; unclear D gene. The germline V gene encodes CDR1 SGDLS and CDR2 YYNGEE. Trimming removed 0 bases from V and 6 bases from J, with 14 bases in between. The CDR3 sequence is 15 residues long.

The chain carries TRBV19 and TRBJ1-5, with 10 positions matching TRBD1. The germline V gene has CDR1 LNHDA and CDR2 SQIVND (reference sequence). Trimming cost V 3 bases and J 2 bases; bases outside gene matches: 7. The CDR3 contains 17 residues. The CDR3 region is CASSIRTGGGGNQPQHF. As DNA, the CDR3 is TGTGCCAGTAGTATTAGGACAGGGGGAGGAGGCAATCAGCCCCAGCATTTT.

V usage is TRBV6-2 or TRBV6-3 and J usage is TRBJ2-5; D is uncertain. Trimming pared 5 bases from V and 4 bases from J, leaving 17 bases between. This CDR3 contains 15 residues. Germline V gene data show CDR1 as MNHEY and CDR2 as SVGEGT. In DNA form, the CDR3 reads TGTGCCAGCAGTACCTTAGACTCGGAAGGAGAGACCCAGTACTTC. Amino acid sequence: CASSTLDSEGETQYF.

This chain links TRBV30 with TRBJ2-1; D is unclear. The CDR3 sequence is 13 residues long. With 2 bases removed from V and 0 bases from J, the gap between germline ends came to 5 bases. From germline, CDR1 is GTSNPN and CDR2 SVGIG (reference sequence). This chain's CDR3 is CAWSLSSYNEQFF. DNA for the CDR3: TGTGCCTGGAGTCTGAGCTCCTACAATGAGCAGTTCTTC.

V is TRBV9 and J is TRBJ1-1; D unresolved. V dropped 1 base and J dropped 1 base, with 8 bases sitting between them. This CDR3 region has 14 residues. The germline CDR1 and CDR2 sequences are SGDLS and YYNGEE. The CDR3 sequence: CASSVTAGNTEAFF. The CDR3 DNA is TGTGCCAGCAGCGTAACGGCGGGGAACACTGAAGCTTTCTTT.

The table lists this clone with a count of one. The rearrangement uses TRBV11-2 and TRBJ2-2, with D unresolved. The length of the CDR3 is 13 residues. The V and J ends lost 0 bases and 7 bases respectively, with 6 bases between them. Germline assignment: CDR1 SGHAT and CDR2 FQNNGV. The chain's CDR3 is CASSLDLYGELFF. The CDR3 region has the DNA TGTGCCAGCAGCTTAGATCTTTACGGGGAGCTGTTTTTT.

The chain uses TRBV28 and TRBJ1-4; 9 nucleotides align to TRBD1. V shed 5 bases and J 6 bases; nucleotides not matched to a gene: 7. CDR1 is MDHEN and CDR2 is SYDVKM in the germline V gene. The CDR3 totals 15 residues. The CDR3 DNA reads TGTGCCAGCAGTGCTCTCGGGGACAGGGATGAAAAACTGTTTTTT. Its protein is CASSALGDRDEKLFF.